The entry below describes one T cell receptor beta chain. What it binds is unknown. The source of the sample is a study of cytotoxic CD8 clonotypes in ibrutinib-treated CLL. Study context: Investigators reported some 24 partial and 2 complete responses; after median around 63 months, roughly 15 patients remained remitted and 12 progressed. After treatment lasting a median roughly 12 months, range 6 to 36, response samples were collected.

With sequencing, the targeted depth ranged from 1 in 200,000 to 1 in 1 million T cells. Clones were sequenced by immunoSEQ multiplex PCR, and TCRdb holds only the in-frame ones, with some missing. There are 250,000 or so clones in the sample; under 75% occur only once, and 15% lies in the top ten. Trimming shortened V by 7 bases and J by 0 bases, and 15 bases separated the two germline ends. Germline V gene data show CDR1 as MGHDK and CDR2 as SYGVNS. The CDR3 sequence is 16 residues long. Study outcomes and limitations: Clonality grew at ibrutinib response; at progression, it decreased back toward baseline.

The chain combines TRBV25-1 with TRBJ1-4; D might be TRBD1 (5 bases). The source of this sequence is a human donor with chronic lymphocytic leukemia. Here the sequenced sample was PBMCs, taken after 24 months of ibrutinib treatment. In nucleotides, the CDR3 is TGTGCCAGCACGGGGACGAACGGTCCAACTAATGAAAAACTGTTTTTT. Translation: CASTGTNGPTNEKLFF.